These 22 T cell receptor beta chains came from one sample sequenced in a study of CD4 T cells in relation to SARS-CoV-2 and coronaviruses. Data came from immunoSEQ multiplex PCR; TCRdb stores just in-frame clones and leaves some out. The sample consists of 40,000 or so clones, approximately 85% of them appearing once. Sequenced sample: memory CD4+ T cells from PBMCs. The receptors here all came from an adult with COVID-19.

With regard to this clone: A read error may account for a junction end that differs from germline. The V call is TRBV12-3 or TRBV12-4, the J call TRBJ2-4, with 12 bases that match TRBD2. CDR3 size: 12 residues. The CDR3 here is CASSMGLAGRHF. CDR3 bases: TGTGCCAGCTCTATGGGACTAGCGGGTCGGCACTTC.

The J gene is TRBJ2-5, the V gene TRBV20-1; the D is unclear. The CDR3 extends over 10 amino acids. V shed 6 bases and J shed 5 bases, with 7 bases lying between them. The germline CDR1 and CDR2 sequences are DFQATT and SNEGSKA (reference sequence). CDR3 in amino acids: CSARWETQYF. The CDR3, as DNA: TGCAGTGCGAGATGGGAGACCCAGTACTTC.

The J gene is TRBJ1-3, the V gene TRBV10-3, with 9 bases matching TRBD1. V was clipped by 8 bases and J by 8 bases; unmatched bases: 7. This CDR3 spans 13 amino acids. Germline CDR1 reads ENHRY; CDR2 reads SYGVKD. Here the CDR3 reads CAIGGTGRHTIYF. CDR3 nucleotide sequence: TGTGCCATCGGAGGGACAGGGAGACACACCATATATTTT.

The chain recombines TRBV25-1 with TRBJ2-6, with D uncertain. Germline V gene sequence: CDR1 MGHDK, CDR2 SYGVNS. The CDR3 has 16 residues. Deletions cut 3 bases from V and 2 bases from J, with 11 bases between. The CDR3 sequence: CASSDLGFTGANVLTF. The CDR3 nucleotides read TGTGCCAGCAGTGACTTGGGATTTACTGGGGCCAACGTCCTGACTTTC.

The J gene is TRBJ2-1, the V gene TRBV4-3, with D perhaps matching TRBD1 or TRBD2 (5 bases each). Germline V gene lookup returns CDR1 LGHNA and CDR2 YSLEER. V was trimmed by 4 bases and J by 7 bases, leaving 20 bases between them. The CDR3 is made up of 16 amino acids. The CDR3 sequence: CASSRNRDARRNEQFF. The CDR3 region has the DNA TGCGCCAGCAGCCGCAACCGGGACGCTCGCCGGAATGAGCAGTTCTTC.

This rearrangement joins TRBV7-9 to TRBJ1-5, with no clear D. The CDR3 contains 15 residues. V was trimmed by 4 bases and J by 7 bases, leaving 17 bases between them. The germline V gene has CDR1 SEHNR and CDR2 FQNEAQ (reference sequence). Here the CDR3 DNA reads TGTGCCAGCAGCTCAATTGATCGGGAGGGACAGCCCCAGCATTTT. Its protein product is CASSSIDREGQPQHF. Looking up the rest from reference TRBV7-9 and TRBJ1-5 gives the full variable domain: DTGVSQNPRHKITKRGQNVTFRCDPISEHNRLYWYRQTLGQGPEFLTYFQNEAQLEKSRLLSDRFSAERPKGSFSTLEIQRTEQGDSAMYLCASSSIDREGQPQHFGDGTRLSIL.

V is TRBV20-1 and J is TRBJ1-1; no clear D gene. The CDR3 contains 11 residues. Germline V CDR1 and CDR2: DFQATT, SNEGSKA (reference sequence). Deletions cut 6 bases from V and 6 bases from J, with 11 bases between. CDR3 nucleotides: TGCAGTGCCGATGGGTTCGCTGAAGCTTTCTTT. Encoded protein: CSADGFAEAFF.

The chain links TRBV28 to TRBJ2-7; no clear D. V lost 3 bases and J lost 2, with 14 bases in between. Germline V CDR1 and CDR2: MDHEN, SYDVKM. The CDR3 consists of 15 residues. The CDR3 loop reads CASSFLASLAYEQYF. CDR3 nucleotides: TGTGCCAGCAGTTTTTTGGCTAGTCTCGCCTACGAGCAGTACTTC.

This chain connects TRBV25-1 to TRBJ2-1, with TRBD2 matching over 9 bases. The CDR3 covers 16 residues. Germline CDR1 is MGHDK and CDR2 is SYGVNS. V was pared by 5 bases and J by 0 bases, with 5 bases of the junction left unmatched. The CDR3 loop is CASSPRGGGSYNEQFF. The CDR3 DNA sequence: TGTGCCAGCAGTCCGCGGGGGGGTGGCTCCTACAATGAGCAGTTCTTC. The variable domain in full, with the rest retrieved from reference TRBV25-1 and TRBJ2-1, is EADIYQTPRYLVIGTGKKITLECSQTMGHDKMYWYQQDPGMELHLIHYSYGVNSTEKGDLSSESTVSRIRTEHFPLTLESARPSHTSQYLCASSPRGGGSYNEQFFGPGTRLTVL.

This clone was seen just once. The CDR3 sequence is CASSLGGGSYNEQFF. CDR3 coding DNA: TGTGCCAGCAGTCTAGGGGGAGGAAGCTACAATGAGCAGTTCTTC. The genes are TRBV28 and TRBJ2-1; the D call may be TRBD1 or TRBD2 (6 bases each). Germline CDR1 and CDR2: MDHEN and SYDVKM. CDR3 length: 15 residues. The V and J ends lost 5 bases and 3 bases respectively, with 14 bases between them. The entire variable domain, with the rest obtained from reference TRBV28 and TRBJ2-1, is as follows: DVKVTQSSRYLVKRTGEKVFLECVQDMDHENMFWYRQDPGLGLRLIYFSYDVKMKEKGDIPEGYSVSREKKERFSLILESASTNQTSMYLCASSLGGGSYNEQFFGPGTRLTVL.

V is TRBV27 and J is TRBJ2-2; 8 nucleotides agree with TRBD1. Germline lookup yields CDR1 MNHEY and CDR2 SMNVEV (reference sequence). The CDR3 spans 17 residues. V lost 6 bases, J lost 1 base, and 10 bases stayed unmatched. DNA for the CDR3: TGTGCCAGCAGCAGACAGGGGTCCCTCTTGAACACCGGGGAGCTGTTTTTT. This sequence encodes CASSRQGSLLNTGELFF.

The chain joins TRBV9 to TRBJ1-3; no firm D call. The germline V gene encodes CDR1 SGDLS and CDR2 YYNGEE. CDR3 length: 15 amino acids. V was shortened by 3 bases and J by 1 base, with 11 bases between the two germline ends. The CDR3 sequence: CASSDRPTSGNTIYF. The CDR3 DNA is TGTGCCAGCAGCGACAGACCCACTTCTGGAAACACCATATATTTT.

The chain uses TRBV28 and TRBJ1-5; 10 bases align to TRBD1. CDR3 length: 17 residues. Per the germline V gene, CDR1 is MDHEN and CDR2 is SYDVKM. The junction had 15 bases not matched to a gene; V was cut back by 4 bases and J by 9 bases. The CDR3 here is CASSSLIRDRGGGPQHF. The CDR3 nucleotides are TGTGCCAGCAGTTCACTCATCCGGGACAGGGGCGGCGGGCCCCAGCATTTT.

This sequence joins TRBV11-2 and TRBJ1-4; 7 bases are shared with TRBD1. The ends lost 5 bases at V and 7 bases at J; junction bases unmatched: 7. The CDR3 covers 14 residues. Per germline, CDR1 SGHAT and CDR2 FQNNGV. CDR3 DNA sequence: TGTGCCAGCAGCACCGACAGGGTCGGTGAAAAACTGTTTTTT. Translation gives CASSTDRVGEKLFF.

The rearrangement links TRBV19 to TRBJ2-7; D perhaps matches TRBD2 (6 bases). V gave up 4 bases and J gave up 4 bases, with 17 bases separating them. The CDR3 has 15 amino acids. CDR1 and CDR2 from the germline V gene are LNHDA and SQIVND (reference sequence). The CDR3 loop is CASSKLGSGGYEQYF. CDR3 bases: TGTGCCAGTAGTAAATTGGGGAGCGGAGGGTACGAGCAGTACTTC. Full variable domain (outside the CDR3, taken from reference TRBV19 and TRBJ2-7): DGGITQSPKYLFRKEGQNVTLSCEQNLNHDAMYWYRQDPGQGLRLIYYSQIVNDFQKGDIAEGYSVSREKKESFPLTVTSAQKNPTAFYLCASSKLGSGGYEQYFGPGTRLTVT.

A single count supports this clone. The chain recombines TRBV2 with TRBJ2-1; TRBD2 matches at 11 bases. This CDR3 is 16 amino acids long. Germline CDR1 and CDR2: SNHLY and FYNNEI. The V gene end was trimmed by 7 bases and the J gene end by 1 base; junction bases not matched to a gene: 6. The DNA for the CDR3 is TGTGCCAGCAAAGAGATAGCGGGGGGGTCCTACAATGAGCAGTTCTTC. Translation gives CASKEIAGGSYNEQFF.

The V gene is TRBV27, the J gene TRBJ1-6, with D hard to call. CDR3 length equals 13 residues. The V end lost 7 bases, the J end lost 3 bases, and 7 bases lay between the germline ends. Germline V CDR1 and CDR2: MNHEY, SMNVEV (reference sequence). The CDR3 spells CASKPRYNSPLHF. The CDR3 DNA reads as TGTGCCAGCAAACCCCGCTATAATTCACCCCTCCACTTT.

The chain is built from TRBV7-3 and TRBJ1-2; possibly TRBD1 for D (5 bases). Germline V gene lookup returns CDR1 SGHTA and CDR2 FQGTGA. The V end was cut by 5 bases, the J end by 6 bases, with 19 bases between. The CDR3 covers 15 residues. The DNA of the CDR3 is TGTGCCAGCAGCACAATGGGTGCCAGGGTAGATGGCTACACCTTC. Translated, it gives CASSTMGARVDGYTF.

V usage is TRBV9 and J usage is TRBJ2-3; TRBD2 matches at 9 bases. Germline V lookup: CDR1 SGDLS, CDR2 YYNGEE. The V gene end was trimmed by 4 bases and the J gene end by 8 bases; junction bases not matched to a gene: 8. The CDR3 totals 14 residues. The DNA for the CDR3 is TGTGCCAGCAGCAGGGCGGGAGGGCCCGGTACGCAGTATTTT. Its protein product is CASSRAGGPGTQYF.

The J gene is TRBJ1-4, the V gene TRBV5-1; no definite D call. Trimming removed 0 bases at V and 4 bases at J, with 4 bases between. Germline assignment: CDR1 SGHRS and CDR2 YFSETQ. The CDR3 totals 13 residues. CDR3 bases: TGCGCCAGCAGCTTGGGGCTTAATGAAAAACTGTTTTTT. Amino acid sequence: CASSLGLNEKLFF.

The V call is TRBV28, the J call TRBJ2-7; D not certain. Looked up from germline, CDR1 is MDHEN and CDR2 is SYDVKM. The CDR3 consists of 16 residues. Trimming took 3 bases from V and 6 from J, leaving 21 bases between them. In nucleotides, the CDR3 is TGTGCCAGCAGTTTCTCTTCTTCATCCAAACGGGTCGAGCAGTACTTC. Its protein product is CASSFSSSSKRVEQYF.

The table lists this clone with a count of one. The chain has TRBV19 and TRBJ2-7, with TRBD1 as a possible D gene (5 bases). V was shortened by 7 bases and J by 3 bases, with 10 bases between the two germline ends. CDR3 length: 12 amino acids. The germline gives CDR1 LNHDA, CDR2 SQIVND (reference sequence). The CDR3 DNA is TGTGCCAGTACCGACAGTTACTACGAGCAGTACTTC. It is translated as CASTDSYYEQYF.